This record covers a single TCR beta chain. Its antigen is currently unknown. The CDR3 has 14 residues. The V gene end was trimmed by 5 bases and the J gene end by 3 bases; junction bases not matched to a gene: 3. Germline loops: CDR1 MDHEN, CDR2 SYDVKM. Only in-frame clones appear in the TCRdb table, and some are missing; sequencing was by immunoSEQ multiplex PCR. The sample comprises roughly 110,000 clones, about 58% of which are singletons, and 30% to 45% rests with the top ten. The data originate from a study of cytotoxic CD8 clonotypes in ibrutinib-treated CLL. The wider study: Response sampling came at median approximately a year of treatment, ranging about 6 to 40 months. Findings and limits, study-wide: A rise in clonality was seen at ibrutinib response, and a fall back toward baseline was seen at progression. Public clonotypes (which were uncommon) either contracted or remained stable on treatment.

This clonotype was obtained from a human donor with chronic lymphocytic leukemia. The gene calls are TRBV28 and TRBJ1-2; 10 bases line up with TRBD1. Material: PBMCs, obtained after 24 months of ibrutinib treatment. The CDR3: CASSLGQGHYGYTF. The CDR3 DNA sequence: TGTGCCAGCAGTCTGGGACAGGGGCACTATGGCTACACCTTC.